This T cell receptor beta chain was retrieved from a study of cytomegalovirus exposure and HLA in healthy donors. V lost 5 bases to trimming and J lost 5 bases; unmatched junction nucleotides: 4. This CDR3 is 13 amino acids long. Per the germline V gene, CDR1 is SGHRS and CDR2 is YFSETQ. Primers included in the PCR were 60 Vbeta and 13 Jbeta primers. The data were produced by immunoSEQ multiplex PCR, yet TCRdb's version contains in-frame clones alone and is incomplete. This sample contains roughly 58,000 clones. Details on this clone: Its antigen is not known.

The study's findings and limits: In a later analysis, across HLA loci, associated TCR counts were highest for DRB1, lowest for HLA-C. Indistinguishability led to the exclusion of some V segments, TRBV6-2 and TRBV6-3 included. The authors listed around 150 TCR beta chains as cytomegalovirus-associated. A highly shared variant cluster was judged a likely technical artifact.

This clonotype originated in a woman aged 45-65 years in good health and CMV-seropositive. This rearrangement joins TRBV5-1 to TRBJ2-5, with 9 bases that match TRBD2. The sample consisted of PBMCs. CDR3 in DNA: TGCGCCAGCAGATATAGCGGGAGCGAGACCCAGTACTTC. Translation: CASRYSGSETQYF.